The rows below give T cell receptor beta chains drawn from one sample of a study of cytomegalovirus exposure and HLA in healthy donors. The repertoire was sequenced with immunoSEQ multiplex PCR; TCRdb's copy has only in-frame clones and lacks some. The sample yields 150,000 to 200,000 clones, 77% seen once. The sequenced material came from PBMCs. The receptors come from a woman aged 25 to 39 in good health and CMV-seropositive. Both conserved end residues are part of each CDR3. The D gene is left open where the match is weak. Not all rows give a size; the values are once, few, many and, for expanded clones, a class.

D: -
V: TRBV18
size: -
J: TRBJ2-3
CDR3: CASSPPARVNTQYF
DNA: TGTGCCAGCTCACCCCCGGCGAGGGTGAATACGCAGTATTTT

D: -
V: TRBV7-2
size: -
J: TRBJ2-7
CDR3: CASSLGRERQYF
DNA: TGTGCCAGCAGCTTAGGGAGGGAGAGGCAGTACTTC

D: TRBD1
V: TRBV6-4
size: -
J: TRBJ2-1
CDR3: CASSMGQGGFDEQFF
DNA: TGTGCCAGCAGTATGGGACAGGGCGGATTCGATGAGCAGTTCTTC

D: TRBD1
V: TRBV6-4
size: few
J: TRBJ1-2
CDR3: CASSPDWTGGYGYTF
DNA: TGTGCCAGCAGCCCCGACTGGACAGGGGGCTATGGCTACACCTTC

D: -
V: TRBV7-2
size: -
J: TRBJ1-2
CDR3: CASSLAESRVGYTF
DNA: TGTGCCAGCAGCTTAGCCGAATCCAGGGTTGGCTACACCTTC

D: -
V: TRBV30
size: few
J: TRBJ1-2
CDR3: CAWSVIPARVDYGYTF
DNA: TGTGCCTGGAGTGTAATTCCAGCCCGGGTTGACTATGGCTACACCTTC

D: TRBD1
V: TRBV7-8
size: -
J: TRBJ2-2
CDR3: CASSSGQGSGELFF
DNA: TGTGCCAGCAGCTCGGGACAGGGAAGCGGGGAGCTGTTTTTT

D: TRBD2
V: TRBV9
size: -
J: TRBJ2-1
CDR3: CASTEAGDYNEQFF
DNA: TGTGCCAGCACAGAAGCGGGAGACTACAATGAGCAGTTCTTC

D: -
V: TRBV4-3
size: -
J: TRBJ2-7
CDR3: CASSQEENMWAYEQYF
DNA: TGCGCCAGCAGCCAAGAGGAGAATATGTGGGCCTACGAGCAGTACTTC

D: -
V: TRBV19
size: once
J: TRBJ1-4
CDR3: CASTYMGGSNEKLFF
DNA: TGTGCCAGTACCTACATGGGGGGGAGTAATGAAAAACTGTTTTTT

D: TRBD2
V: TRBV13
size: few
J: TRBJ2-1
CDR3: CASSPGLVLSNEQFF
DNA: TGTGCCAGCAGCCCGGGACTAGTTTTGAGTAATGAGCAGTTCTTC

D: TRBD1
V: TRBV10-3
size: -
J: TRBJ2-3
CDR3: CAISDSDRITDTQYF
DNA: TGTGCCATCAGTGACTCGGACAGGATCACAGATACGCAGTATTTT

D: -
V: TRBV21-1
size: -
J: TRBJ2-5
CDR3: CASPRETQYF
DNA: TGTGCCAGCCCGCGGGAGACCCAGTACTTC

D: TRBD1
V: TRBV15
size: -
J: TRBJ1-2
CDR3: CATMTGGGYTF
DNA: TGTGCCACCATGACAGGGGGCGGCTACACCTTC

D: TRBD1
V: TRBV6-1
size: -
J: TRBJ1-4
CDR3: CASSERGRANEKLFF
DNA: TGTGCCAGCAGTGAAAGGGGGCGAGCTAATGAAAAACTGTTTTTT

D: TRBD1
V: TRBV28
size: once
J: TRBJ2-7
CDR3: CASSLPVGTGFRQYF
DNA: TGTGCCAGCAGTTTACCCGTCGGGACAGGGTTTCGGCAGTACTTC

D: -
V: TRBV9
size: -
J: TRBJ1-5
CDR3: CASSAEGFGNQPQHF
DNA: TGTGCCAGCAGCGCGGAGGGGTTTGGCAATCAGCCCCAGCATTTT

D: -
V: TRBV5-6
size: once
J: TRBJ2-1
CDR3: CASSLSQVGYYNEQFF
DNA: TGTGCCAGCAGCTTGTCTCAAGTCGGGTACTACAATGAGCAGTTCTTC

D: -
V: TRBV15
size: -
J: TRBJ2-4
CDR3: CATSTRQELAKNIQYF
DNA: TGTGCCACCAGCACCAGACAGGAGCTAGCCAAAAACATTCAGTACTTC

D: -
V: TRBV4-1
size: -
J: TRBJ2-3
CDR3: CASSQGRYGGNTDTQYF
DNA: TGCGCCAGCAGCCAAGGGAGATATGGCGGCAACACAGATACGCAGTATTTT

D: -
V: TRBV28
size: -
J: TRBJ1-5
CDR3: CASSSQGPNQPQHF
DNA: TGTGCCAGCAGTTCACAGGGCCCCAATCAGCCCCAGCATTTT

D: TRBD2
V: TRBV6-6
size: once
J: TRBJ2-5
CDR3: CASSYSAGGWQETQYF
DNA: TGTGCCAGCAGTTATTCCGCGGGAGGTTGGCAAGAGACCCAGTACTTC

D: TRBD2
V: TRBV15
size: few
J: TRBJ2-6
CDR3: CATSRGLTSGTGANVLTF
DNA: TGTGCCACCAGCAGAGGACTGACTAGCGGGACTGGGGCCAACGTCCTGACTTTC

D: TRBD2
V: TRBV28
size: -
J: TRBJ2-1
CDR3: CASSFLAGGSNEQFF
DNA: TGTGCCAGCAGTTTCCTAGCGGGAGGGTCGAATGAGCAGTTCTTC

D: -
V: TRBV27
size: -
J: TRBJ2-7
CDR3: CASRRNTQGSYEQYF
DNA: TGTGCCAGCAGACGTAACACCCAGGGATCCTACGAGCAGTACTTC

D: -
V: TRBV28
size: -
J: TRBJ1-2
CDR3: CASSLGQGRANYGYTF
DNA: TGTGCCAGCAGTTTAGGGCAGGGTAGAGCTAACTATGGCTACACCTTC

D: -
V: TRBV30
size: -
J: TRBJ2-7
CDR3: CAWTRPWGRAEQYF
DNA: TGTGCCTGGACTCGCCCCTGGGGGCGGGCCGAGCAGTACTTC

D: TRBD2
V: TRBV7-7
size: -
J: TRBJ2-1
CDR3: CASSPGLAGDSDEQFF
DNA: TGTGCCAGCAGCCCAGGACTAGCGGGAGATTCAGATGAGCAGTTCTTC

D: -
V: TRBV6-5
size: -
J: TRBJ2-5
CDR3: CASSDIQETQYF
DNA: TGTGCCAGCAGCGACATACAAGAGACCCAGTACTTC

D: TRBD1
V: TRBV10-1
size: -
J: TRBJ1-2
CDR3: CASSAPPGQGWGGYTF
DNA: TGCGCCAGCAGCGCACCTCCGGGACAGGGTTGGGGTGGCTACACCTTC

D: TRBD1
V: TRBV11-2
size: -
J: TRBJ2-7
CDR3: CASSLDLGQILLQNEQYF
DNA: TGTGCCAGCAGCTTAGATTTGGGACAGATCCTTCTCCAAAACGAGCAGTACTTC

D: TRBD1
V: TRBV5-1
size: -
J: TRBJ2-3
CDR3: CASSLTGIGTGGGTDTQYF
DNA: TGCGCCAGCAGCCTAACCGGAATAGGGACAGGGGGCGGCACAGATACGCAGTATTTT

D: -
V: TRBV9
size: -
J: TRBJ1-4
CDR3: CASSGHDSATNEKLFF
DNA: TGTGCCAGCAGCGGACATGACAGCGCAACTAATGAAAAACTGTTTTTT

D: -
V: TRBV4-1
size: -
J: TRBJ1-2
CDR3: CASSQDWGGGYTF
DNA: TGCGCCAGCAGCCAAGATTGGGGAGGTGGCTACACCTTC

D: -
V: TRBV4-3
size: -
J: TRBJ2-1
CDR3: CASSQDQQSNEQFF
DNA: TGCGCCAGCAGCCAAGATCAACAGAGCAATGAGCAGTTCTTC

D: -
V: TRBV7-2
size: -
J: TRBJ2-7
CDR3: CASSLVGFGTPPYEQYF
DNA: TGTGCCAGCAGCTTAGTCGGTTTCGGGACACCCCCCTACGAGCAGTACTTC